The 17 T cell receptor beta chains below all came from one sample that was sequenced in a study of blood T cells in healthy people across ages. A second roughly 6 to 12 cycle PCR used barcoded and J-beta primers. TCRdb called the 5' RACE reads again in MiXCR, with one record for every CDR3 protein. The profile shows about a million distinct CDR3 sequences, about 48% of them singletons. The sequenced sample was blood. The receptors originated from a man aged 25-45 years in good health.

V gene TRBV20-1 combines with J gene TRBJ2-5; 10 positions agree with TRBD2. Germline CDR1 reads DFQATT; CDR2 reads SNEGSKA (reference sequence). With 0 bases clipped from V and 11 bases from J, the junction kept 12 bases outside the gene matches. CDR3 size: 15 residues. The DNA of the CDR3 is TGCAGTGCTAGAGAAGGTAGCGGGGGGCGTGTTGAGCAGTACTTC. As protein: CSAREGSGGRVEQYF.

The chain combines TRBV4-1 with TRBJ2-3, with 9 bases identical to TRBD2. Germline lookup yields CDR1 MGHRA and CDR2 YSYEKL. The CDR3 loop spans 18 amino acids. J lost 2 bases, V lost 3 bases, and 12 bases had no gene match. This chain's CDR3 is CASSHNPGAGGITDTQYF. The CDR3 DNA is TGCGCCAGCAGCCACAACCCCGGAGCGGGGGGAATCACAGATACGCAGTATTTT.

The chain has TRBV10-3 and TRBJ1-2; 7 bases line up with TRBD1. The CDR3 runs to 14 residues. V was clipped by 6 bases and J by 6 bases; unmatched bases: 10. CDR1 ENHRY and CDR2 SYGVKD come from the germline V gene. CDR3 DNA: TGTGCCATCAGGAAGGGACAGCCCCCTGATGGCTACACCTTC. Translated: CAIRKGQPPDGYTF.

The V gene is TRBV28, the J gene TRBJ2-1, with 8 bases lining up with TRBD2. Germline V gene lookup returns CDR1 MDHEN and CDR2 SYDVKM. V shed 0 bases, J shed 5 bases, and the junction held 6 bases outside the gene matches. The CDR3 spans 16 residues. The CDR3 region is CASSLWAGGAHNEQFF. The CDR3 nucleotides read TGTGCCAGCAGTTTATGGGCCGGGGGGGCCCACAATGAGCAGTTCTTC.

The chain recombines TRBV4-1 with TRBJ1-5; D is possibly TRBD1 (5 bases). Trimming removed 0 bases at V and 0 bases at J, with 9 bases between. The CDR3 loop spans 16 amino acids. Germline-derived CDR1 and CDR2 are MGHRA and YSYEKL. CDR3 in DNA: TGCGCCAGCAGCCAAGATCCAGGGAATAGCAATCAGCCCCAGCATTTT. It yields the protein CASSQDPGNSNQPQHF.

This clonotype occurred many times. J is TRBJ2-6 and V is TRBV27; TRBD1 might be the D (6 bases). This CDR3 is 20 amino acids long. The germline gives CDR1 MNHEY, CDR2 SMNVEV (reference sequence). V gave up 6 bases and J gave up 0 bases, with 24 bases separating them. CDR3 sequence: CASSLAGGRGQSSGANVLTF. The CDR3 DNA sequence: TGTGCCAGCAGCCTGGCGGGTGGCAGGGGTCAAAGCTCTGGGGCCAACGTCCTGACTTTC.

Regarding this clonotype: A much larger clone lies one base from this, so it may be a read error. Since no conserved phenylalanine or tryptophan closes the CDR3, a read error is the likely cause. This chain links TRBV29-1 with TRBJ2-1; 11 nucleotides line up with TRBD1. Germline V CDR1 and CDR2: SQVTM, ANQGSEA. This CDR3 contains 14 residues. Trimming at V came to 7 bases and at J to 6 bases, leaving 8 bases not matched to a gene. CDR3 amino acids: CSGQGQGVTNEQFL. The CDR3 DNA is TGCAGCGGGCAGGGACAGGGGGTGACCAATGAGCAGTTCCTC.

The CDR3 DNA follows: TGTGCCAGCGGCTGGACAGGGATTAAAGGGACCCAGTACTTC. As protein: CASGWTGIKGTQYF. The V gene is TRBV12-3 or TRBV12-4, the J gene TRBJ2-5; 8 nucleotides match TRBD1. This CDR3 comprises 14 residues. V lost 8 bases, J lost 7 bases, and 12 bases stayed unmatched.

In nucleotides, the CDR3 is TGTGCCAGCAGCTCCTACAGGGGGGACGGTGAAAAACTGTTTTTT. Protein sequence: CASSSYRGDGEKLFF. V usage is TRBV5-6 and J usage is TRBJ1-4; 8 bases align to TRBD1. Trimming removed 3 bases from V and 7 bases from J; junction bases left unmatched: 8. The germline gives CDR1 SGHDT, CDR2 YYEEEE. The CDR3 totals 15 residues.

The V and J genes are TRBV4-1 and TRBJ1-6; 10 positions agree with TRBD1. The CDR3 runs to 15 residues. J gave up 8 bases and V 5 bases, and 6 bases lay outside the gene matches. Per the germline V gene, CDR1 is MGHRA and CDR2 is YSYEKL. The CDR3 reads CASSTRQGADSPLHF. CDR3 sequence (DNA): TGCGCCAGCAGCACCCGACAGGGGGCTGATTCACCCCTCCACTTT.

The chain is built from TRBV7-9 and TRBJ2-7; tentatively, D is TRBD2 (5 bases). The tail of the sequence fits TRBJ2-5 better, so the J call may be wrong. The CDR3 runs 15 residues. The germline V gene encodes CDR1 SEHNR and CDR2 FQNEAQ (reference sequence). The CDR3 coding sequence is TGTGCCAGCAGCTTAGAGGAGTGGCGGGAAGAGACCCAGTACTTC. Protein product: CASSLEEWREETQYF.

The J gene is TRBJ2-4, the V gene TRBV5-1, with D unclear. V lost 7 bases and J lost 11, with 16 bases in between. The germline CDR1 and CDR2 sequences are SGHRS and YFSETQ. There are 12 residues in the CDR3. This CDR3 is CASGSEAKVQYF. The CDR3 DNA is TGCGCCAGCGGATCCGAGGCCAAGGTTCAGTACTTC.

This chain links TRBV20-1 with TRBJ2-1; D is unresolved. The CDR3 consists of 13 residues. V was clipped by 6 bases and J by 1 base, with 10 bases between them. Germline CDR1 is DFQATT and CDR2 is SNEGSKA (reference sequence). DNA of the CDR3: TGCAGTGCGCCCCAGGTGTCCTACAATGAGCAGTTCTTC. Its translation is CSAPQVSYNEQFF.

The V gene is TRBV2, the J gene TRBJ2-3, with D uncertain. Germline V CDR1 and CDR2: SNHLY, FYNNEI. V gave up 1 base and J gave up 2 bases, with 10 bases separating them. The CDR3 consists of 15 residues. CDR3 sequence (DNA): TGTGCCAGCAGTGAAGGGGCCCCGCTCACAGATACGCAGTATTTT. Translated: CASSEGAPLTDTQYF.

This chain connects TRBV7-6 to TRBJ2-1; D ambiguous. Trimming left V 6 bases short and J 5 bases short, with 20 bases between. Germline loops: CDR1 SGHVS, CDR2 FNYEAQ. There are 16 residues in the CDR3. CDR3 in DNA: TGTGCCAGCAGGAACTCTGGCGGCTCAGACCACAATGAGCAGTTCTTC. Its translation: CASRNSGGSDHNEQFF.

The table lists this clonotype with a few counts. The CDR3 bases are TGCAGTTTCCGGGGTCCTAATGAAAAACTGTTTTTT. Translation gives CSFRGPNEKLFF. The J gene is TRBJ1-4, the V gene TRBV20-1; no reliable D call. The CDR3 totals 12 residues. Germline V gene lookup returns CDR1 DFQATT and CDR2 SNEGSKA (reference sequence). Between the trimmed V and J ends, which lost 8 bases and 3 bases, there was a span of 10 bases.

The chain uses TRBV6-2 or TRBV6-3 and TRBJ2-3; 13 bases align to TRBD2. CDR1 and CDR2 from the germline V gene are MNHEY and SVGEGT. V lost 6 bases, J lost 0 bases, and 3 bases stayed unmatched. This CDR3 region has 16 residues. CDR3 sequence: CASRQGLAGSTDTQYF. CDR3 coding DNA: TGTGCCAGCAGACAGGGACTAGCGGGGAGCACAGATACGCAGTATTTT.